A selection of T cell receptor beta chains follows, all from one sample in a study. From the 5' RACE reads, TCRdb called clonotypes with MiXCR, one entry per CDR3 protein. The top ten hold under 2.5% of the sample, which has fewer than 60,000 distinct CDR3 sequences, around 26% seen once. Material: naive CD4+ T cells sorted from blood. All receptors derive from a female donor with breast cancer. Each CDR3 is given with its conserved first and last residue. Each record gives: V gene, D gene, clone size, J gene, CDR3 length, CDR3 DNA, CDR3 protein. A D gene is named only where the DNA matches it firmly. Clone sizes are given selectively: once, few, many, or a class where the clone is expanded.

V gene: TRBV7-9
D gene: NA
clone size: few
J gene: TRBJ1-2
CDR3 length: 14
CDR3 DNA: TGTGCCAGCAGTCAAATCACGACGGAACGAGGCTACACCTTC
CDR3 protein: CASSQITTERGYTF

V gene: TRBV6-5
D gene: TRBD1
clone size: few
J gene: TRBJ1-4
CDR3 length: 14
CDR3 DNA: TGTGCCAGCAGTCGGGACAGGGGCGATGAAAAACTGTTTTTT
CDR3 protein: CASSRDRGDEKLFF

V gene: TRBV5-1
D gene: TRBD2
clone size: many
J gene: TRBJ2-7
CDR3 length: 14
CDR3 DNA: TGCGCCAGCAGCTTGAGTCCAGCGGGGGGCGAGCAGTACTTC
CDR3 protein: CASSLSPAGGEQYF

V gene: TRBV6-1
D gene: NA
clone size: NA
J gene: TRBJ1-1
CDR3 length: 11
CDR3 DNA: TGTGCCAGTAAAACAGGGTGGGAAGCTTTCTTT
CDR3 protein: CASKTGWEAFF

V gene: TRBV18
D gene: NA
clone size: NA
J gene: TRBJ1-2
CDR3 length: 14
CDR3 DNA: TGTGCCAGCTCTCCCCCGGGACGGACCTATGGCTACACCTTC
CDR3 protein: CASSPPGRTYGYTF

V gene: TRBV20-1
D gene: NA
clone size: NA
J gene: TRBJ2-1
CDR3 length: 19
CDR3 DNA: TGCAGTGCTAGAGATACTATTCGGAGACCAACAGAACCCTACAATGAGCAGTTCTTC
CDR3 protein: CSARDTIRRPTEPYNEQFF

V gene: TRBV12-3/TRBV12-4
D gene: NA
clone size: few
J gene: TRBJ2-3
CDR3 length: 14
CDR3 DNA: TGTGCCAGCAGTTTCGATCTAGGGGCAGATACGCAGTATTTT
CDR3 protein: CASSFDLGADTQYF

V gene: TRBV9
D gene: NA
clone size: few
J gene: TRBJ1-6
CDR3 length: 16
CDR3 DNA: TGTGCCAGCAGCGTAGGACTTCAGGGGTCAGATTCACCCCTCCACTTT
CDR3 protein: CASSVGLQGSDSPLHF

V gene: TRBV20-1
D gene: NA
clone size: few
J gene: TRBJ2-5
CDR3 length: 11
CDR3 DNA: TGCAGTGCTAGTAAGGAAGAGACCCAGTACTTC
CDR3 protein: CSASKEETQYF

V gene: TRBV12-3/TRBV12-4
D gene: TRBD2
clone size: NA
J gene: TRBJ2-3
CDR3 length: 16
CDR3 DNA: TGTGCCAGCAGGAAACTAGCGGGAGCCCTCCCAGATACGCAGTATTTT
CDR3 protein: CASRKLAGALPDTQYF

V gene: TRBV6-1
D gene: NA
clone size: many
J gene: TRBJ2-1
CDR3 length: 11
CDR3 DNA: TGTGCCAGCAGTGATTGGAATGAGCAGTTCTTC
CDR3 protein: CASSDWNEQFF

V gene: TRBV29-1
D gene: NA
clone size: NA
J gene: TRBJ2-5
CDR3 length: 12
CDR3 DNA: TGCAGCGTTGGACAGCGCCAAGAGACCCAGTACTTC
CDR3 protein: CSVGQRQETQYF